These T cell receptor beta chains were read from a single sample in a study of T cell repertoires in cytomegalovirus infection. TCRdb passed the reads through MiXCR, listing each CDR3 protein once. The sample has almost 500,000 distinct CDR3 sequences, around 11% seen once. Sequences were obtained from PBMCs. The origin of the receptors is a human donor in good health (CMV status not recorded). Some clones in this sample may be carry-over from other donors' samples. Both conserved end residues are part of each CDR3. Each record gives: V gene, J gene, clone size, D gene, CDR3 protein, CDR3 DNA. A D gene is named only where the DNA matches it firmly. Expanded clones get a size class; other rows say once, few or many, or leave the size out.

V: TRBV7-3
J: TRBJ2-6
size: many
D: .
CDR3: CASSLNGGGPTF
DNA: TGTGCCAGCAGCTTAAACGGCGGGGGCCCGACTTTC

V: TRBV12-3/TRBV12-4
J: TRBJ2-7
size: many
D: .
CDR3: CASSPALRASYEQYF
DNA: TGTGCCAGCAGTCCCGCCCTAAGGGCCTCCTACGAGCAGTACTTC

V: TRBV20-1
J: TRBJ2-6
size: .
D: TRBD1
CDR3: CSATGFSGANVLTF
DNA: TGCAGCGCGACAGGGTTCTCTGGGGCCAACGTCCTGACTTTC

V: TRBV6-1
J: TRBJ1-2
size: many
D: .
CDR3: CASSYVAGNYGYTF
DNA: TGTGCCAGCAGTTACGTGGCAGGCAATTATGGCTACACCTTC

V: TRBV5-6
J: TRBJ1-2
size: many
D: .
CDR3: CASSLAVQGYYGYTF
DNA: TGTGCCAGCAGCTTGGCCGTCCAGGGCTACTATGGCTACACCTTC

V: TRBV19
J: TRBJ1-1
size: many
D: .
CDR3: CASSRVARKNTEAFF
DNA: TGTGCCAGTAGTCGCGTAGCACGGAAGAACACTGAAGCTTTCTTT

V: TRBV29-1
J: TRBJ2-1
size: few
D: .
CDR3: CSVVKAWDNEQFF
DNA: TGCAGCGTTGTAAAGGCCTGGGATAATGAGCAGTTCTTC

V: TRBV3-1
J: TRBJ2-1
size: .
D: TRBD2
CDR3: CASRGLAGSNEQFF
DNA: TGTGCCAGCAGGGGACTAGCGGGAAGCAATGAGCAGTTCTTC

V: TRBV5-6
J: TRBJ1-1
size: .
D: .
CDR3: CASSYTVNTEAFF
DNA: TGTGCCAGCAGCTACACAGTGAACACTGAAGCTTTCTTT

V: TRBV27
J: TRBJ2-7
size: many
D: TRBD2
CDR3: CASGLVGSQGYEQYF
DNA: TGTGCCAGCGGACTAGTGGGGAGCCAGGGTTACGAGCAGTACTTC

V: TRBV20-1
J: TRBJ2-1
size: few
D: .
CDR3: CSASFGHPGNEQFF
DNA: TGCAGTGCTAGTTTCGGACACCCTGGGAATGAGCAGTTCTTC

V: TRBV28
J: TRBJ1-6
size: many
D: .
CDR3: CASSSGTTRTPLHF
DNA: TGTGCCAGCAGCTCCGGGACAACAAGGACACCCCTCCACTTT

V: TRBV6-1
J: TRBJ1-2
size: few
D: TRBD1
CDR3: CASSSDRELSGYTF
DNA: TGTGCCAGCAGTTCCGACAGGGAGCTCTCTGGCTACACCTTC

V: TRBV7-2
J: TRBJ1-5
size: many
D: TRBD1
CDR3: CASSPPTGVSNQPQHF
DNA: TGTGCCAGCAGCCCACCGACAGGGGTGAGCAATCAGCCCCAGCATTTT